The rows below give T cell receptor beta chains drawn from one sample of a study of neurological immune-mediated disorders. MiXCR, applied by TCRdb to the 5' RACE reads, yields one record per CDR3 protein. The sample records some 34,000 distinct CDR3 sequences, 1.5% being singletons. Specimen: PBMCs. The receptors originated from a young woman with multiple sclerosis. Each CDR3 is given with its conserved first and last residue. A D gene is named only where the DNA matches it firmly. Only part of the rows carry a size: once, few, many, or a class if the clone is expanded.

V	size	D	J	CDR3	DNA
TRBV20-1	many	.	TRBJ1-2	CSAPEAKSYGYTF	TGCAGTGCCCCTGAGGCGAAAAGCTATGGCTACACCTTC
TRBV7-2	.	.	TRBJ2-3	CASSLELAWTDTQYF	TGTGCCAGCAGCTTAGAACTAGCTTGGACAGATACGCAGTATTTT
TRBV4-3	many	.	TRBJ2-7	CASSQDAGLGYEQYF	TGCGCCAGCAGCCAAGATGCGGGGCTGGGCTACGAGCAGTACTTC
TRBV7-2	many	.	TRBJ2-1	CASSLRLNPLGEQFF	TGTGCCAGCAGCTTAAGATTAAATCCCCTGGGTGAGCAGTTCTTC
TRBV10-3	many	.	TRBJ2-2	CAIIRGPNTGELFF	TGTGCCATCATCCGCGGGCCGAACACCGGGGAGCTGTTTTTT
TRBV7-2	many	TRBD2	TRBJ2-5	CASSFSSGGETQYF	TGTGCCAGCAGCTTCTCTAGCGGGGGGGAGACCCAGTACTTC
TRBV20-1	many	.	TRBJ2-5	CSAIGGGETQYF	TGCAGTGCAATTGGGGGTGGGGAGACCCAGTACTTC
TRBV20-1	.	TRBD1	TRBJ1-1	CSADRGTTEAFF	TGCAGTGCTGACAGGGGGACCACTGAAGCTTTCTTT
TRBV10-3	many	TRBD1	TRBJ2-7	CAISESKGASYEQYF	TGTGCCATCAGTGAGTCGAAGGGGGCCTCCTACGAGCAGTACTTC
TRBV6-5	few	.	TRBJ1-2	CASSSIRPGVTNYGYTF	TGTGCCAGCAGTTCCATCCGCCCGGGGGTTACTAACTATGGCTACACCTTC
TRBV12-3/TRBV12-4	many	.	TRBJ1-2	CASSLAGTRGYTF	TGTGCCAGCAGTTTAGCAGGGACGAGAGGCTACACCTTC
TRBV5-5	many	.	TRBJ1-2	CASCNYPNYGYTF	TGTGCCAGCTGTAACTACCCAAACTATGGCTACACCTTC
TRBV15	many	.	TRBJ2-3	CATSRDRGNTQYF	TGTGCCACCAGCAGAGACAGGGGAAATACGCAGTATTTT
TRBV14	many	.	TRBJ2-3	CASSVADTQYF	TGTGCCAGCTCCGTGGCAGATACGCAGTATTTT
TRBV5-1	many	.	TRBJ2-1	CASSFTAGIYNEQFF	TGCGCCAGCAGCTTTACGGCCGGAATCTACAATGAGCAGTTCTTC
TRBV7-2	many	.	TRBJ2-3	CASSARLPQDTQYF	TGTGCCAGCAGCGCCCGGCTCCCCCAGGATACGCAGTATTTT
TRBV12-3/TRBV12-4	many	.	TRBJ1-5	CASSLLGGRQPQHF	TGTGCCAGCAGCCTTCTGGGGGGAAGGCAGCCCCAGCATTTT
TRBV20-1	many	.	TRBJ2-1	CSGPVAWQNEQFF	TGCAGTGGGCCGGTCGCGTGGCAAAATGAGCAGTTCTTC
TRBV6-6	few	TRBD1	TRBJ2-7	CASRRQGAYEQYF	TGTGCCAGCAGAAGACAGGGGGCCTACGAGCAGTACTTC
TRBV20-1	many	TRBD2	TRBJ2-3	CSARDPVAGGPTDTQYF	TGCAGTGCTAGAGACCCCGTAGCGGGGGGGCCCACAGATACGCAGTATTTT
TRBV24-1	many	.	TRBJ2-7	CATSNRYEQYF	TGTGCCACCAGTAACCGCTACGAGCAGTACTTC
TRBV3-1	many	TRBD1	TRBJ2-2	CASSQLGQGAEELFF	TGTGCCAGCAGCCAGTTAGGACAGGGGGCCGAGGAGCTGTTTTTT
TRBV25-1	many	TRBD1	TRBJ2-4	CASSDPGQPRDIQYF	TGTGCCAGCAGTGACCCGGGACAGCCAAGGGACATTCAGTACTTC
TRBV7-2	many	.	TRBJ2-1	CASSSSSAEQFF	TGTGCCAGCAGCTCCTCTAGCGCCGAGCAGTTCTTC
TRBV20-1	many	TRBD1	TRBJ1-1	CSASGTDNTEAFF	TGCAGTGCTAGCGGGACAGACAACACTGAAGCTTTCTTT
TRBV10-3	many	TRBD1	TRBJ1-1	CAIKPTGDMGEAFF	TGTGCCATCAAGCCGACAGGGGATATGGGTGAAGCTTTCTTT
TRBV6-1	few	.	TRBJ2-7	CASSARASYEQYF	TGTGCCAGCAGTGCTCGGGCCTCCTACGAGCAGTACTTC